This T cell receptor beta chain was identified in a study of PD-1 blockade in classical Hodgkin lymphoma. V shed 5 bases, J shed 4 bases, and the junction held 9 bases outside the gene matches. CDR3 length: 15 amino acids. Germline CDR1 is SGHAT and CDR2 is FQNNGV. Assay used: immunoSEQ multiplex PCR; TCRdb lists only in-frame clones, some missing. The profile shows 30,000 or so clones, around 86% of them singletons. Every patient had relapsed following autologous stem cell transplantation, and cohorts differed in brentuximab vedotin exposure. CD4+ T cells were purified from thawed PBMCs by magnetic negative selection. Patients' outcomes at their best amounted to complete response, partial response or progressive disease. In this sample, this clone turned up a few times.

The chain links TRBV11-2 to TRBJ1-2, with 8 nucleotides matching TRBD1. This specimen consisted of CD4+ T cells from blood, obtained at baseline. The TCR sequence derives from a human donor with classical Hodgkin lymphoma. As DNA, the CDR3 is TGTGCCAGCAGCCTTGGGGACAGGTGGGCCTATGGCTACACCTTC. Encoded protein: CASSLGDRWAYGYTF.